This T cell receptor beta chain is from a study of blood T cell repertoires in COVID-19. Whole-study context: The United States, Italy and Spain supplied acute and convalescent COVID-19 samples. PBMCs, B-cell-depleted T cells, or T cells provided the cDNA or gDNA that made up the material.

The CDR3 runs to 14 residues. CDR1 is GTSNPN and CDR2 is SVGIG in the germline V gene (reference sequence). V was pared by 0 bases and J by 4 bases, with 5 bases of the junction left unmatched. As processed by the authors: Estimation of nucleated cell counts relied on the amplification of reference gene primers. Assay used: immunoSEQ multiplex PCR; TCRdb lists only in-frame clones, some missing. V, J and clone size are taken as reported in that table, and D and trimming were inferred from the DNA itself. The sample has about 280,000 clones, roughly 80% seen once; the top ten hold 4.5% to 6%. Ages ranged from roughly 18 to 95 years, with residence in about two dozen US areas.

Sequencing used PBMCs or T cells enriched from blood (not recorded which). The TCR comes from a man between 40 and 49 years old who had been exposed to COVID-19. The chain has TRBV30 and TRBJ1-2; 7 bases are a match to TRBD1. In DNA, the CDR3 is TGTGCCTGGAGTGTATCAGGGGGTGGCTATGGCTACACCTTC. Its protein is CAWSVSGGGYGYTF.